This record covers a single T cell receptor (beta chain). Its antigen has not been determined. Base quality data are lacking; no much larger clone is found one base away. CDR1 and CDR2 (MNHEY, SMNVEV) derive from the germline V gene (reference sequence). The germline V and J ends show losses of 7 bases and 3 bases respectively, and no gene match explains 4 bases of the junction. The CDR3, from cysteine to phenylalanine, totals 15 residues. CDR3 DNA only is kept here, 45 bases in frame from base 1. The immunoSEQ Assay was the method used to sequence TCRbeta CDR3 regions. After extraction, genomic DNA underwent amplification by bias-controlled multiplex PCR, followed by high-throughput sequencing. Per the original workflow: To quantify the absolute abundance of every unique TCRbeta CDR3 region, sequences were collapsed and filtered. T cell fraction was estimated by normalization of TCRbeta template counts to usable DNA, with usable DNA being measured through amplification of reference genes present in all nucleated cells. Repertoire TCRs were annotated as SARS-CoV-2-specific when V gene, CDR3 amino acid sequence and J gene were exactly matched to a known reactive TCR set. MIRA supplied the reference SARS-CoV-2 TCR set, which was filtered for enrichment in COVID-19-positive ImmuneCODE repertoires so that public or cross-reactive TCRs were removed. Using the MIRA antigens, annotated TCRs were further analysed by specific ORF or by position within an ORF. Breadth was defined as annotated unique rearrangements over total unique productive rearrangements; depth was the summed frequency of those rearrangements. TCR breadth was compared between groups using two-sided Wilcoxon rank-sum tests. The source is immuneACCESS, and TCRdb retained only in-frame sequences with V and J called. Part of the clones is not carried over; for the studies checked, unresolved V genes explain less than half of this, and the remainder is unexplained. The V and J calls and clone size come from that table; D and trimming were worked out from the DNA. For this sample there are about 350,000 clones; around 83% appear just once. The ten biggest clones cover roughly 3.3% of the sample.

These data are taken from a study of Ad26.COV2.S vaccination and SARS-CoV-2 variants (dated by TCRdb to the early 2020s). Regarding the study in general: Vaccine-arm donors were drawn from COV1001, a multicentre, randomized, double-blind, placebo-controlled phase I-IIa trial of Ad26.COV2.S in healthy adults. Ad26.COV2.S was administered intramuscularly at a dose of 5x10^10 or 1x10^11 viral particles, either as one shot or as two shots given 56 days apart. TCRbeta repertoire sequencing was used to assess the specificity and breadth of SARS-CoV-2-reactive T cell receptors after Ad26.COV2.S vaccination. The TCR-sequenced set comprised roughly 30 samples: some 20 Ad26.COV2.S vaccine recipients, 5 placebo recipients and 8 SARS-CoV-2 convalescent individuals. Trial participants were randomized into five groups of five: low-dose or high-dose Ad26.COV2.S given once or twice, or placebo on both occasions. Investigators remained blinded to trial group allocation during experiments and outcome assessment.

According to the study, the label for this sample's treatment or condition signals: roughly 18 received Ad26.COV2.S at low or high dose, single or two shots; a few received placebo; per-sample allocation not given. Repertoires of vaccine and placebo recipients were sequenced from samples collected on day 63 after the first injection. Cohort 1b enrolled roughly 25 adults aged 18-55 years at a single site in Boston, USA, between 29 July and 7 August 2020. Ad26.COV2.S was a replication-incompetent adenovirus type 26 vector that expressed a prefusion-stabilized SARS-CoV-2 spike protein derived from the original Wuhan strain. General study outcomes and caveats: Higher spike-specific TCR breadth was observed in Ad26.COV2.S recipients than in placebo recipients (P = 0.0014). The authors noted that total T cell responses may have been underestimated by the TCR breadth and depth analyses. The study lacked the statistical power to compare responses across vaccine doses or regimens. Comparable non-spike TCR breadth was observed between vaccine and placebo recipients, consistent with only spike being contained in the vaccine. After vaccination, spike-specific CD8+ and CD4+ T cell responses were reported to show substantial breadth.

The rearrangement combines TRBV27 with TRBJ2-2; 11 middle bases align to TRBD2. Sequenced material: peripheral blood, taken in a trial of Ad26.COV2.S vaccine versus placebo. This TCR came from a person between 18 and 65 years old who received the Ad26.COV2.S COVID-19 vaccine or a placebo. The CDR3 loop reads CASTPSGRYTGELFF. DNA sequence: TGTGCCAGCACCCCTAGCGGGAGGTACACCGGGGAGCTGTTTTTT.